A single T cell receptor beta chain is shown here with its context. This entry comes from a study of T cell responses to AZD1222 COVID-19 vaccine. Trimming cost V 3 bases and J 1 base, with 8 bases left between them. Germline loops: CDR1 SGHTA, CDR2 FQGNSA. The CDR3 totals 14 residues. TCRdb's copy holds only in-frame clones and misses some; the assay was immunoSEQ multiplex PCR. Of more than 250,000 clones listed, approximately 93% are singletons. This specimen consisted of peripheral blood, obtained on day 0 of AZD1222 vaccination. J is TRBJ2-3 and V is TRBV7-2; possibly TRBD1 or TRBD2 for D (5 bases each). This sequence originates from an adult in good health. DNA for the CDR3: TGTGCCAGCAGCTTGGGGACCCGCACAGATACGCAGTATTTT. Translating it yields CASSLGTRTDTQYF.